The clone carrying this T cell receptor beta chain was recorded a few times. The antigen remains undetermined. Amplification of TCR beta CDR3 regions used RNA as the template. A set of HTBI primers served as the primers for a first-round RT-PCR of the TCR CDR3. TCRdb itself ran the multiplex PCR reads through MiXCR, one entry per CDR3 protein. The data contain some 650,000 distinct CDR3 sequences, more than 15% of them singletons. The record originates from a study of T cells in Graves' hyperthyroidism and ophthalmopathy. Each person with ophthalmopathy scored at least 3 on the Clinical Activity Score, reached NOSPECS grade 4 or higher, and had been ill under 3 months. CDR3 length: 11 residues. Germline V gives CDR1 MNHEY, CDR2 SVGEGT. V was clipped by 5 bases and J by 8 bases; unmatched bases: 2. Study outcomes and limitations: The blood repertoire included most of the expanded thyroid clonotypes above 0.001.

The chain links TRBV6-2 or TRBV6-3 to TRBJ1-1; 7 bases align to TRBD1. Sequencing was done on a sample of blood. This sequence was found in a woman between 35 and 50 years old with Graves' ophthalmopathy. The CDR3 loop is CASSMGQEAFF. In DNA form, the CDR3 reads TGTGCCAGCAGTATGGGACAGGAAGCTTTCTTT.